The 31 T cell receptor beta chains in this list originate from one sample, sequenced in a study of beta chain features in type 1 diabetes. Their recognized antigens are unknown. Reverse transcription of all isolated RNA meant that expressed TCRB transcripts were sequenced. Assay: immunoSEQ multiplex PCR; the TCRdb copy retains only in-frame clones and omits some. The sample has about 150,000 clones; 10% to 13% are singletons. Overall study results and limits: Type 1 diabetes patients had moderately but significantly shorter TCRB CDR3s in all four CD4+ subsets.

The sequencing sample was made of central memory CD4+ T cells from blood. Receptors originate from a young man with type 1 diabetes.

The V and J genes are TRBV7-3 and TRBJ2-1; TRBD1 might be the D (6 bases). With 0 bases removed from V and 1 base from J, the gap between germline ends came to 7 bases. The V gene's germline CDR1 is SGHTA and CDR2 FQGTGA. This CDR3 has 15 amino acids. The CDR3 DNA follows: TGTGCCAGCAGCTTAACACAGGGTTCCTACAATGAGCAGTTCTTC. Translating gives CASSLTQGSYNEQFF. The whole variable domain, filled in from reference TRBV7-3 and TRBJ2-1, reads GAGVSQTPSNKVTEKGKYVELRCDPISGHTALYWYRQSLGQGPEFLIYFQGTGAADDSGLPNDRFFAVRPEGSVSTLKIQRTERGDSAVYLCASSLTQGSYNEQFFGPGTRLTVL.

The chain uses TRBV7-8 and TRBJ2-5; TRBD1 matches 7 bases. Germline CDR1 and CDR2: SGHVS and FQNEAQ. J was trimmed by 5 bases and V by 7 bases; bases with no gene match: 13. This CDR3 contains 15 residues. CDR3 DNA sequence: TGTGCCAGCACCCAACCCCGAGGGGGCGCGGAGACCCAGTACTTC. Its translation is CASTQPRGGAETQYF. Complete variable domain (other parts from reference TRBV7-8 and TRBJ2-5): GAGVSQSPRYKVAKRGQDVALRCDPISGHVSLFWYQQALGQGPEFLTYFQNEAQLDKSGLPSDRFFAERPEGSVSTLKIQRTQQEDSAVYLCASTQPRGGAETQYFGPGTRLLVL.

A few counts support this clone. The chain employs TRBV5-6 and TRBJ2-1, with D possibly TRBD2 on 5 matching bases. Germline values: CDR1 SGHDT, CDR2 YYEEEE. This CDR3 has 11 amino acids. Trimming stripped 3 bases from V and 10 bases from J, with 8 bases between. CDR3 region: CASSWRQEQFF. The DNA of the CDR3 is TGTGCCAGCAGCTGGAGGCAGGAGCAGTTCTTC.

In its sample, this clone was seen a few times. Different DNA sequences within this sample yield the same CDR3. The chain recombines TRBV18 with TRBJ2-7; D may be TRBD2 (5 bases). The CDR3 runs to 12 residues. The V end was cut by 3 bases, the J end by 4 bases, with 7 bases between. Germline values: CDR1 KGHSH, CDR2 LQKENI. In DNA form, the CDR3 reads TGTGCCAGCTCACCCGAGGGATACGAGCAGTACTTC. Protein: CASSPEGYEQYF.

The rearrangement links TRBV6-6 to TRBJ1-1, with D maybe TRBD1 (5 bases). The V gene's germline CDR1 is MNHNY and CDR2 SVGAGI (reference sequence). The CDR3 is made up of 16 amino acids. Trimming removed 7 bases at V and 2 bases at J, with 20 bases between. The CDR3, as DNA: TGTGCCAGCACGAAAGGGACTGGAGGGCCTAACACTGAAGCTTTCTTT. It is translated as CASTKGTGGPNTEAFF.

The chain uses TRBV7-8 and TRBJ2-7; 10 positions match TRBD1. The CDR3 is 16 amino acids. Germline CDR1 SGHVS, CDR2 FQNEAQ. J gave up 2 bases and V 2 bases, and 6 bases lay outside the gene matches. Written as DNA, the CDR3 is TGTGCCAGCAGCTTACGATGGGACAGGGGCCCCTACGAGCAGTACTTC. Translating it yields CASSLRWDRGPYEQYF.

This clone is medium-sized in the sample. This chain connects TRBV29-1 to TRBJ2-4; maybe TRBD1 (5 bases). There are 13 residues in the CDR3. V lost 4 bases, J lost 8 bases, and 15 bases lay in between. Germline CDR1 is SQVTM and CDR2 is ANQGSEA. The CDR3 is CSVGSGRADIQYF. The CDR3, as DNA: TGCAGCGTTGGGTCGGGCAGGGCTGACATTCAGTACTTC.

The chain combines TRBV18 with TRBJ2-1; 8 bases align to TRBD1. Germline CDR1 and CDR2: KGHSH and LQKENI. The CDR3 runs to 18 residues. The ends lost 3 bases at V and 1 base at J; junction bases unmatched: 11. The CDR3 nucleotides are TGTGCCAGCTCACCCCTCGCCTCTGGACAGGGATCCTACAATGAGCAGTTCTTC. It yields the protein CASSPLASGQGSYNEQFF.

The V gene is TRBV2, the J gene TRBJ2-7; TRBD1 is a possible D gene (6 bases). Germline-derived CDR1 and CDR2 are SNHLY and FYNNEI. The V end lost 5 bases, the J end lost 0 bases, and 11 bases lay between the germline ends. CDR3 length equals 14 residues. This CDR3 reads CASSRTVSSYEQYF. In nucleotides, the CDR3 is TGTGCCAGCAGTCGGACAGTAAGCTCCTACGAGCAGTACTTC.

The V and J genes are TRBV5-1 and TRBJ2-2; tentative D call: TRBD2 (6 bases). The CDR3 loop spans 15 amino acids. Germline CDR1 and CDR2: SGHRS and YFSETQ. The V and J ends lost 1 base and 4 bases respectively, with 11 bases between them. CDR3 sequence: CASSLSGVVTGELFF. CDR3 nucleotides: TGCGCCAGCAGCTTGTCGGGAGTGGTCACCGGGGAGCTGTTTTTT. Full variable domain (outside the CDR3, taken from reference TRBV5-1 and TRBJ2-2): KAGVTQTPRYLIKTRGQQVTLSCSPISGHRSVSWYQQTPGQGLQFLFEYFSETQRNKGNFPGRFSGRQFSNSRSEMNVSTLELGDSALYLCASSLSGVVTGELFFGEGSRLTVL.

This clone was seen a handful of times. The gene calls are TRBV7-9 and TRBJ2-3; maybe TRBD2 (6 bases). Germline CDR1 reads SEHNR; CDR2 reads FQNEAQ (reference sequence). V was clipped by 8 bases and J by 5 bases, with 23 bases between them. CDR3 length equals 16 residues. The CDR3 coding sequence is TGTGCCAGCGGGTCCTTACTTACGGGAGCGGGAGATACGCAGTATTTT. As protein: CASGSLLTGAGDTQYF.

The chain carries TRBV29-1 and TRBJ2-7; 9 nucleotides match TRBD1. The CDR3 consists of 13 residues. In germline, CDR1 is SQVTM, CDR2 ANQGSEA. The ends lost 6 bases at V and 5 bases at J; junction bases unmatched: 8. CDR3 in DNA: TGCAGCGTCGGGACAGGGAAAAGGAACGAGCAGTACTTC. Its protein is CSVGTGKRNEQYF.

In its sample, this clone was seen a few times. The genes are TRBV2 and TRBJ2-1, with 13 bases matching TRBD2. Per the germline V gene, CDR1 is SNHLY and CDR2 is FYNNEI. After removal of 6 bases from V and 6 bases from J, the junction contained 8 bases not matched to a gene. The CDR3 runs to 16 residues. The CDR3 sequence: CASRSLAGGASNEQFF. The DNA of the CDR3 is TGTGCCAGCAGGTCACTAGCGGGAGGGGCCTCCAATGAGCAGTTCTTC. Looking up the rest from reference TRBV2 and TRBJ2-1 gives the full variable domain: EPEVTQTPSHQVTQMGQEVILRCVPISNHLYFYWYRQILGQKVEFLVSFYNNEISEKSEIFDDQFSVERPDGSNFTLKIRSTKLEDSAMYFCASRSLAGGASNEQFFGPGTRLTVL.

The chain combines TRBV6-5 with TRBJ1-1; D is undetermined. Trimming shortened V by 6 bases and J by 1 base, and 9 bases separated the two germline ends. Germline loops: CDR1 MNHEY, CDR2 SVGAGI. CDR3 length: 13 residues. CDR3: CASRYTKNTEAFF. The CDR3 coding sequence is TGTGCCAGCAGGTATACAAAGAACACTGAAGCTTTCTTT.

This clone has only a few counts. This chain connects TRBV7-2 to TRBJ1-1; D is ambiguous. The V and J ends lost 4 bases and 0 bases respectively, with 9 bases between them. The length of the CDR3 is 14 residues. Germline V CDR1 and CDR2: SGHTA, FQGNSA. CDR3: CASSSRFLNTEAFF. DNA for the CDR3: TGTGCCAGCAGCTCTAGATTTCTGAACACTGAAGCTTTCTTT.

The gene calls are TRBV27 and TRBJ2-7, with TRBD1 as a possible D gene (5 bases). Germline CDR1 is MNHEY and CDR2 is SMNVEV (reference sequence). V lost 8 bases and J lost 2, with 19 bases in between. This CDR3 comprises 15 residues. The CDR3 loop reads CASHRSGRETYEQYF. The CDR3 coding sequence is TGTGCCAGCCATCGTTCAGGCAGGGAAACCTACGAGCAGTACTTC.

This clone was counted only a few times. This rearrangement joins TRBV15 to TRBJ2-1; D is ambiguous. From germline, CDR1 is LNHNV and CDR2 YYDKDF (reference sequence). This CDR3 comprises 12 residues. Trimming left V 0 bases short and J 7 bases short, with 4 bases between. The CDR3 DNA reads TGTGCCACCAGCAGAGATCAGAATGAGCAGTTCTTC. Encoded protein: CATSRDQNEQFF.

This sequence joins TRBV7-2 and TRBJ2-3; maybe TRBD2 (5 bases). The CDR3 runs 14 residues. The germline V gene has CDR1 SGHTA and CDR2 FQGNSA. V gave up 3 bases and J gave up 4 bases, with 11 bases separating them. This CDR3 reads CASSFGSRADTQYF. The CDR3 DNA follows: TGTGCCAGCAGCTTTGGGAGTAGGGCAGATACGCAGTATTTT. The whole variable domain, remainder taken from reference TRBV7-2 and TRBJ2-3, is GAGVSQSPSNKVTEKGKDVELRCDPISGHTALYWYRQSLGQGLEFLIYFQGNSAPDKSGLPSDRFSAERTGGSVSTLTIQRTQQEDSAVYLCASSFGSRADTQYFGPGTRLTVL.

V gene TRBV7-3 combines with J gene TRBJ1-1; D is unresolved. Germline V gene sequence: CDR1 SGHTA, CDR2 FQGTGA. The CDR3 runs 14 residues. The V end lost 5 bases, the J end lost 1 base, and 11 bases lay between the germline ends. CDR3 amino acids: CASSPGPANTEAFF. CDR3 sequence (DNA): TGTGCCAGCAGCCCGGGTCCAGCGAACACTGAAGCTTTCTTT. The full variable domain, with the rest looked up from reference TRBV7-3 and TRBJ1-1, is GAGVSQTPSNKVTEKGKYVELRCDPISGHTALYWYRQSLGQGPEFLIYFQGTGAADDSGLPNDRFFAVRPEGSVSTLKIQRTERGDSAVYLCASSPGPANTEAFFGQGTRLTVV.

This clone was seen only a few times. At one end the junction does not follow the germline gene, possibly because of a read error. The CDR3: CATSPSRGSQETQYF. The CDR3 coding sequence is TGTGCCACCAGCCCGAGTCGGGGGTCCCAAGAGACCCAGTACTTC. The rearrangement joins TRBV4-2 to TRBJ2-5; perhaps TRBD2 as D (6 bases). This CDR3 is built from 15 residues. CDR1 is LGHNA, CDR2 YNFKEQ, per germline.

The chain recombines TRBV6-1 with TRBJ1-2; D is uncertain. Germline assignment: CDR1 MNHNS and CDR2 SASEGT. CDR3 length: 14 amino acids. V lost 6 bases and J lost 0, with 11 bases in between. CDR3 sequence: CASSAESANYGYTF. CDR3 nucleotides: TGTGCCAGCAGCGCCGAATCAGCTAACTATGGCTACACCTTC.

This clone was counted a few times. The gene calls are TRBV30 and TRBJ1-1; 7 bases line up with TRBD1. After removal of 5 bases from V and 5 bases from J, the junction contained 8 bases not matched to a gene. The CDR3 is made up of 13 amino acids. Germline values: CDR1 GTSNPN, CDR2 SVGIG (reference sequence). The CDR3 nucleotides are TGTGCCTGGCGACAGGGTGGGTCGACTGAAGCTTTCTTT. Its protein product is CAWRQGGSTEAFF.

The CDR3 DNA is TGCAGCGTGGCTTCCTTAGCGGGAACAGATACGCAGTATTTT. Amino acid sequence: CSVASLAGTDTQYF. This rearrangement joins TRBV29-1 to TRBJ2-3, with TRBD2 matching over 8 bases. The V gene's germline CDR1 is SQVTM and CDR2 ANQGSEA. This CDR3 has 14 amino acids. V trimming: 6 bases; J trimming: 3 bases; junction bases outside the gene matches: 8.

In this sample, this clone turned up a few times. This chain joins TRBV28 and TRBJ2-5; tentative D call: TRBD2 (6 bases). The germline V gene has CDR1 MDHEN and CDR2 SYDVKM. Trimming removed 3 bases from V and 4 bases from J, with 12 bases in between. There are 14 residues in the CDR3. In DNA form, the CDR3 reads TGTGCCAGCAGTTTGGTACTAGCTGTAGAGACCCAGTACTTC. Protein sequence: CASSLVLAVETQYF.

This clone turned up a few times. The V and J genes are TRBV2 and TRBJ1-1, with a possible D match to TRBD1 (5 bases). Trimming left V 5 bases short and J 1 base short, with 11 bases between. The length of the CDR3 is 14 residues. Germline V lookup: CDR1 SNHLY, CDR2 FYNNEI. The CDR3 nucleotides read TGTGCCAGCAGTACGAGAACAGGGAACACTGAAGCTTTCTTT. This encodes CASSTRTGNTEAFF.

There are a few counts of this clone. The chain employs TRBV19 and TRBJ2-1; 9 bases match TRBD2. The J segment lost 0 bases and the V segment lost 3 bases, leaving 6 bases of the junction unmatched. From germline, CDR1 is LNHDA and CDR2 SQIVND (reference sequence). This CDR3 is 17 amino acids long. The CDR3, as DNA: TGTGCCAGTAGTATGCTAGCGGGGAGGAGCTCCTACAATGAGCAGTTCTTC. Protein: CASSMLAGRSSYNEQFF.

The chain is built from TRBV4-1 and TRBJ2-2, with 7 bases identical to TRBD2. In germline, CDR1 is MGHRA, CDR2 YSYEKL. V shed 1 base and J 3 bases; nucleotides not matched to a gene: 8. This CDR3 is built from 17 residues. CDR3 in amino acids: CASSQVLGRSDTGELFF. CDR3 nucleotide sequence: TGCGCCAGCAGCCAAGTACTCGGGAGGTCGGACACCGGGGAGCTGTTTTTT.

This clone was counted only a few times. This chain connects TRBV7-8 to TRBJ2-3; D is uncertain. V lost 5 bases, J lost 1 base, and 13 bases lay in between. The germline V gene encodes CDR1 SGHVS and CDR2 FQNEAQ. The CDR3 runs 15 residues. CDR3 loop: CASSAGVGRTDTQYF. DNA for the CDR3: TGTGCCAGCAGCGCTGGCGTGGGCCGCACAGATACGCAGTATTTT.

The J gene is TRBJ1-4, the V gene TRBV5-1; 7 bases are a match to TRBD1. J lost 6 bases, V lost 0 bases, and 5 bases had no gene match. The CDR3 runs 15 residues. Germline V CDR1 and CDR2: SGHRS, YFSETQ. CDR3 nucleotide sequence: TGCGCCAGCAGCTTGGAGGGCCAGGGGGATGAAAAACTGTTTTTT. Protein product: CASSLEGQGDEKLFF. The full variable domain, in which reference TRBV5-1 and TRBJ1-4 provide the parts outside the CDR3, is KAGVTQTPRYLIKTRGQQVTLSCSPISGHRSVSWYQQTPGQGLQFLFEYFSETQRNKGNFPGRFSGRQFSNSRSEMNVSTLELGDSALYLCASSLEGQGDEKLFFGSGTQLSVL.

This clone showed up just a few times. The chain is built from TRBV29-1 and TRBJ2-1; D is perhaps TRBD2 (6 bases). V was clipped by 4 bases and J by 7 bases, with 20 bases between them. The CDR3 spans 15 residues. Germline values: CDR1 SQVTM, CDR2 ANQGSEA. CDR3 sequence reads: CSVAGYGSPRNEQFF. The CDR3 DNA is TGCAGCGTTGCAGGGTACGGGAGTCCTAGGAATGAGCAGTTCTTC.

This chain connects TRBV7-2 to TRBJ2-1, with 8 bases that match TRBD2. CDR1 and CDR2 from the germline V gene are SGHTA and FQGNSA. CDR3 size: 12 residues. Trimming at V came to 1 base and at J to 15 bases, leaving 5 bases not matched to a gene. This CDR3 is CASSLVGREAFF. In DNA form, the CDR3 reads TGTGCCAGCAGCTTAGTTGGGCGGGAGGCGTTCTTC.